A single sample is the source of the 15 T cell receptor beta chains below, sequenced in a study of PD-1 blockade in classical Hodgkin lymphoma. Every patient relapsed after autologous stem cell transplantation, and brentuximab vedotin exposure varied. Profiling relied on immunoSEQ multiplex PCR, and the TCRdb table lists in-frame clones only, not all of them. The table shows about 99,000 clones, with roughly 80% occurring only once. The specimen comprised peripheral blood mononuclear cells (PBMCs), sampled before the second cycle of nivolumab. The source of these receptors is a human donor with classical Hodgkin lymphoma.

The chain links TRBV7-3 to TRBJ2-1, with D possibly matching TRBD2 (5 bases). Deletions cut 5 bases from V and 10 bases from J, with 15 bases between. The CDR3 spans 13 residues. The V gene's germline CDR1 is SGHTA and CDR2 FQGTGA. The CDR3 nucleotides read TGTGCCAGCAGCCGATCAGGTGGGGAGGAGCAGTTCTTC. Its protein product is CASSRSGGEEQFF.

Written as DNA, the CDR3 is TGCAGCGTTGAAGGGGTTGGAGGCGGGGGGAACACTGAAGCTTTCTTT. This translates into CSVEGVGGGGNTEAFF. This sequence joins TRBV29-1 and TRBJ1-1, with D perhaps TRBD1 (5 bases). This CDR3 contains 16 residues. Germline CDR1 reads SQVTM; CDR2 reads ANQGSEA. Between the trimmed V and J ends, which lost 1 base and 1 base, there was a span of 16 bases.

The chain uses TRBV29-1 and TRBJ2-5; unclear D gene. Trimming took off 8 bases at V and 4 bases at J, with 11 bases between the two ends. This CDR3 has 11 amino acids. The germline V gene has CDR1 SQVTM and CDR2 ANQGSEA. Here the CDR3 reads CSYDARETQYF. In DNA form, the CDR3 reads TGCAGCTATGACGCCCGAGAGACCCAGTACTTC.

This chain links TRBV2 with TRBJ2-3, with unresolved D. The CDR3 runs 13 residues. Germline V gene lookup returns CDR1 SNHLY and CDR2 FYNNEI. The V gene lost 6 bases and the J gene lost 2 bases, with 9 bases spanning the gap. The CDR3: CASRPGLTDTQYF. The CDR3 DNA reads TGTGCCAGCAGACCGGGTCTCACAGATACGCAGTATTTT.

This clone was picked up a small number of times. The V call is TRBV6-1, the J call TRBJ1-5, with D tentatively TRBD1 (6 bases). Trimming pared 2 bases from V and 4 bases from J, leaving 15 bases between. CDR1 and CDR2 (germline): MNHNS, SASEGT. The CDR3 extends over 16 amino acids. In DNA form, the CDR3 reads TGTGCCAGCAGTGAATTCGGGGGGACACCTAATCAGCCCCAGCATTTT. Amino acids: CASSEFGGTPNQPQHF.

The V and J genes are TRBV2 and TRBJ2-1; D is uncertain. The V and J ends lost 3 bases and 12 bases respectively, with 15 bases between them. The V gene's germline CDR1 is SNHLY and CDR2 FYNNEI. The CDR3 is 13 residues long. In DNA, the CDR3 is TGTGCCAGCAGTGATGTTCTAGTCGCCCGGCAGTTCTTC. Protein sequence: CASSDVLVARQFF. The full variable domain, its missing parts supplied by reference TRBV2 and TRBJ2-1, is EPEVTQTPSHQVTQMGQEVILRCVPISNHLYFYWYRQILGQKVEFLVSFYNNEISEKSEIFDDQFSVERPDGSNFTLKIRSTKLEDSAMYFCASSDVLVARQFFGPGTRLTVL.

J is TRBJ2-2 and V is TRBV7-2; TRBD2 matches 14 bases. The CDR3 is made up of 17 amino acids. J lost 7 bases, V lost 3 bases, and 7 bases had no gene match. CDR1 and CDR2 from the germline V gene are SGHTA and FQGNSA. In DNA form, the CDR3 reads TGTGCCAGCAGCTTCACCGGGACTAGCGGGAGTGGCGGGGAGCTGTTTTTT. The encoded protein is CASSFTGTSGSGGELFF.

V gene TRBV7-2 combines with J gene TRBJ2-7, with D perhaps matching TRBD2 (6 bases). Trimming pared 5 bases from V and 7 bases from J, leaving 15 bases between. CDR1 SGHTA and CDR2 FQGNSA come from the germline V gene. There are 13 residues in the CDR3. CDR3: CASSPWEAAEQYF. As DNA, the CDR3 is TGTGCCAGCAGCCCATGGGAGGCAGCGGAGCAGTACTTC.

This clone appeared a single time. The V and J genes are TRBV30 and TRBJ2-3; the D gene is possibly TRBD1 (5 bases). The CDR3 covers 13 residues. Germline CDR1 GTSNPN, CDR2 SVGIG (reference sequence). Trimming took off 0 bases at V and 2 bases at J, with 6 bases between the two ends. CDR3 DNA sequence: TGTGCCTGGAGTGTACAGGTCACAGATACGCAGTATTTT. It translates to CAWSVQVTDTQYF.

This clone was picked up one time. The chain links TRBV5-5 to TRBJ1-1, with TRBD1 identical over 7 bases. The junction had 4 bases not matched to a gene; V was cut back by 2 bases and J by 3 bases. This CDR3 is built from 14 residues. Looked up from germline, CDR1 is SGHKS and CDR2 is YYEKEE (reference sequence). CDR3 in DNA: TGTGCCAGCAGCTTCAGGACAGGCGACACTGAAGCTTTCTTT. Translation: CASSFRTGDTEAFF. The entire variable domain, with the rest obtained from reference TRBV5-5 and TRBJ1-1, is as follows: DAGVTQSPTHLIKTRGQQVTLRCSPISGHKSVSWYQQVLGQGPQFIFQYYEKEERGRGNFPDRFSARQFPNYSSELNVNALLLGDSALYLCASSFRTGDTEAFFGQGTRLTVV.

This chain uses TRBV11-2 with TRBJ2-7; 12 bases line up with TRBD2. Losses at the gene ends were 5 bases for V and 6 bases for J; bases not matched to a gene: 8. The CDR3 covers 15 residues. Germline CDR1 and CDR2: SGHAT and FQNNGV. The CDR3 DNA reads as TGTGCCAGCAGCACTTGGACTAGCGGGATCAGCGAGCAGTACTTC. The encoded protein is CASSTWTSGISEQYF.

The chain is built from TRBV18 and TRBJ2-2; D gene uncertain. The V end lost 8 bases, the J end lost 2 bases, and 18 bases lay between the germline ends. The CDR3 is 16 amino acids. Germline loops: CDR1 KGHSH, CDR2 LQKENI. The DNA of the CDR3 is TGTGCCAGCAAAGACCTAAACCCTGGTAACACCGGGGAGCTGTTTTTT. Translation: CASKDLNPGNTGELFF.

The chain is built from TRBV2 and TRBJ2-2; D is perhaps TRBD1 or TRBD2 (6 bases each). V gave up 6 bases and J gave up 1 base, with 12 bases separating them. The CDR3 consists of 15 residues. Germline CDR1 is SNHLY and CDR2 is FYNNEI. The CDR3 nucleotides are TGTGCCAGCAGGATAGGAGGGGGGAACACCGGGGAGCTGTTTTTT. The encoded protein is CASRIGGGNTGELFF. The whole variable domain, filled in from reference TRBV2 and TRBJ2-2, reads EPEVTQTPSHQVTQMGQEVILRCVPISNHLYFYWYRQILGQKVEFLVSFYNNEISEKSEIFDDQFSVERPDGSNFTLKIRSTKLEDSAMYFCASRIGGGNTGELFFGEGSRLTVL.

In this sample, this clone turned up once. The J gene is TRBJ1-5, the V gene TRBV21-1. TRBV21-1 is an annotated pseudogene. CDR3 length: 14 amino acids. CDR3 sequence: CATTAGRSNQPQHF. The CDR3 DNA is TGTGCCACCACGGCAGGGAGGAGCAATCAGCCCCAGCATTTT.

This rearrangement joins TRBV6-5 to TRBJ2-5; no clear D gene. The CDR3 extends over 14 amino acids. The V end lost 5 bases, the J end lost 7 bases, and 17 bases lay between the germline ends. Germline V gene data show CDR1 as MNHEY and CDR2 as SVGAGI. The CDR3, as DNA: TGTGCCAGCAGTCGCCCCGGGTCCATGAGGACCCAGTACTTC. Translated, it gives CASSRPGSMRTQYF.